Listed here is a single T cell receptor beta chain. Antigen unknown. The data stem from a study of shared clonotypes between healthy human individuals. General study points: All-four-donor shared clonotypes had higher generation probabilities than non-shared clonotypes did. The study found 4.5% to 5% of naive CD4 clonotypes shared across four donors.

V was trimmed by 6 bases and J by 3 bases, leaving 6 bases between them. This CDR3 contains 11 residues. Germline CDR1 is SNHLY and CDR2 is FYNNEI. Using immunoSEQ multiplex PCR, the repertoire was profiled, and TCRdb retains in-frame clones only, with some absent. The sample has approximately 650,000 clones, around 95% seen once. Terminally differentiated effector memory CD45RA+ cells were left out of the naive CD8 fraction, which was CD45RO-negative and positively selected for CCR7. This clonotype was sampled from a woman aged 25-40 years in good health. The sequencing input was naive CD8+ T cells sorted from blood. The V and J genes are TRBV2 and TRBJ2-7; tentatively, D is TRBD1 (6 bases). The DNA of the CDR3 is TGTGCCAGCAGGACAGGCTACGAGCAGTACTTC. This translates into CASRTGYEQYF.